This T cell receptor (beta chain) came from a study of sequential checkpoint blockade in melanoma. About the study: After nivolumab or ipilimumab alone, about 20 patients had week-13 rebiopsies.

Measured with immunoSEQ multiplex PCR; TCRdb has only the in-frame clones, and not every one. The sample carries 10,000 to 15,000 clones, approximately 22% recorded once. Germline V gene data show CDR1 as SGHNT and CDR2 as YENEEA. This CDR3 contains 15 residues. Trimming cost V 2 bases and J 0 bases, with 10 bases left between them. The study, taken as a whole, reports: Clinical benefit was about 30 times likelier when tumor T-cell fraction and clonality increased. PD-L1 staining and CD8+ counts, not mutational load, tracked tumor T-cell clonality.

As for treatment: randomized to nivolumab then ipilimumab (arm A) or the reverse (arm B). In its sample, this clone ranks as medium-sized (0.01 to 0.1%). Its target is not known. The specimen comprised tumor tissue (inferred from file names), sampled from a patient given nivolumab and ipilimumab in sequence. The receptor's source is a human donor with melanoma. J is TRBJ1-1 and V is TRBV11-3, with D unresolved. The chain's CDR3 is CASSLRENMNTEAFF. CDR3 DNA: TGTGCCAGCAGCTTACGGGAGAACATGAACACTGAAGCTTTCTTT.